One sample yielded the 8 T cell receptor beta chains listed below, sequenced in a study of Graves' ophthalmopathy and Graves' hyperthyroidism (dated by TCRdb to the late 2010s). For sequencing, an Illumina HiSeq 2000 was employed. For repertoire sequencing, TCR beta CDR3 regions were amplified from RNA transcripts. The first round of RT-PCR was done with HTBI primers and the Qiagen OneStep RT-PCR kit, and was followed by a second round of multiplex PCR, then size selection and purification. Starting from the raw public reads, TCRdb applied fastp trimming at Q25, assembled clones with MiXCR and retained in-frame beta chains. Identical CDR3 protein sequences are pooled into one entry, listed with their most common genes and DNA. This sample has a few hundred thousand distinct CDR3 sequences in its table, and 17% of those were observed once. Roughly 12% of the sample is held by the ten biggest clonotypes.

Sequenced sample: peripheral blood. Receptors were obtained from an adult man with Graves' ophthalmopathy.

This clonotype showed up many times. The rearrangement uses TRBV6-5 and TRBJ1-1; D uncertain. The CDR3 totals 15 residues. Germline CDR1 MNHEY, CDR2 SVGAGI. Trimming shortened V by 7 bases and J by 3 bases, and 18 bases separated the two germline ends. DNA of the CDR3: TGTGCCAGCAATACCATACAGAGGAGGCACACTGAAGCTTTCTTT. Amino acid sequence: CASNTIQRRHTEAFF.

This clonotype was seen ten or more times. The chain recombines TRBV11-1 with TRBJ1-1; possibly TRBD1 for D (5 bases). V was trimmed by 5 bases and J by 5 bases, leaving 18 bases between them. Germline assignment: CDR1 SGHAT and CDR2 FQDESV (reference sequence). The CDR3 runs 15 residues. The CDR3: CASSIVGGGVTEAFF. CDR3 nucleotides: TGTGCCAGCAGCATAGTGGGAGGAGGGGTGACTGAAGCTTTCTTT.

This clonotype was seen ten or more times. V and J are TRBV7-9 and TRBJ2-7, with 7 bases fitting TRBD2. V lost 5 bases and J lost 3; bases outside the gene matches: 7. CDR1 is SEHNR, CDR2 FQNEAQ, per germline (reference sequence). The CDR3 has 14 amino acids. The CDR3 DNA sequence: TGTGCCAGCAGCCAAGCGGGGTTGTTCTACGAGCAGTACTTC. Translation: CASSQAGLFYEQYF.

The sample holds many counts of this clonotype. The chain uses TRBV7-8 and TRBJ2-5; 11 nucleotides match TRBD2. The CDR3 is made up of 17 amino acids. Germline V lookup: CDR1 SGHVS, CDR2 FQNEAQ. Unmatched junction bases numbered 11, after V lost 7 bases and J lost 1 base. CDR3 in DNA: TGTGCCAGCACTTGGGGTAGCGGGGGGGCATTCCAAGAGACCCAGTACTTC. Translating gives CASTWGSGGAFQETQYF.

This clonotype was detected ten times or more. V gene TRBV29-1 combines with J gene TRBJ2-2; TRBD2 matches 7 bases. Germline loops: CDR1 SQVTM, CDR2 ANQGSEA. J lost 5 bases, V lost 4 bases, and 10 bases had no gene match. CDR3 length equals 15 residues. CDR3 region: CSVATSKAGTGELFF. The CDR3 nucleotides are TGCAGCGTTGCGACTAGCAAGGCAGGAACCGGGGAGCTGTTTTTT.

This clonotype was seen many times. The chain combines TRBV3-1 with TRBJ2-7; the D is unclear. Germline CDR1 reads LGHDT; CDR2 reads YNNKEL (reference sequence). V was shortened by 2 bases and J by 8 bases, with 16 bases between the two germline ends. The CDR3 has 14 residues. CDR3 residues: CASSQRVGNPKQYF. In nucleotides, the CDR3 is TGTGCCAGCAGCCAAAGAGTAGGGAATCCTAAGCAGTACTTC.

This clonotype was seen many times. The rearrangement links TRBV30 to TRBJ2-7, with no clear D. The CDR3 has 13 residues. Trimming cost V 8 bases and J 2 bases, with 16 bases left between them. CDR1 is GTSNPN and CDR2 is SVGIG in the germline V gene (reference sequence). This CDR3 reads CASYYDEAYEQYF. In DNA form, the CDR3 reads TGTGCCAGCTACTATGACGAGGCCTACGAGCAGTACTTC.

This clonotype was observed at least ten times. V gene TRBV6-8 combines with J gene TRBJ2-5; 13 nucleotides align to TRBD2. Germline CDR1 reads MNHGY; CDR2 reads SAAAGT. V lost 6 bases and J lost 5; bases outside the gene matches: 6. The CDR3 extends over 15 amino acids. CDR3 sequence (DNA): TGTGCCAGCAGAACTAGCGGGAGGGCCTGGGAGACCCAGTACTTC. It is translated as CASRTSGRAWETQYF.